This T cell receptor (beta chain) was identified during a study of blood T cell repertoires in COVID-19. The CDR3 extends over 16 amino acids. The junction had 8 bases not matched to a gene; V was cut back by 3 bases and J by 1 base. Germline V gene sequence: CDR1 SEHNR, CDR2 FQNEAQ (reference sequence). Libraries were prepared by immunoSEQ multiplex PCR; TCRdb keeps only in-frame clonotypes and omits some of them. This sample has approximately 30,000 clones, with about 87% found just once. Sequencing input: peripheral blood. V gene TRBV7-9 combines with J gene TRBJ2-5; 7 bases agree with TRBD2. The TCR was taken from a man between 65 and 85 years old with active COVID-19. The CDR3 DNA reads TGTGCCAGCAGCTTTTTGGCGGGGAGGGCCCAAGAGACCCAGTACTTC. As protein: CASSFLAGRAQETQYF.